Presented here are 4 T cell receptor beta chains from one specimen sequenced in a study of blood T cell repertoires in COVID-19. Repertoires were generated with immunoSEQ multiplex PCR, while TCRdb's copy carries only in-frame clones and drops some. Among over 15,000 clones listed, 75% to 95% were seen once. Sequencing was performed on peripheral blood. Receptors originate from a human donor in a cohort sampled during active COVID-19.

The CDR3 DNA reads TGCGCCAGCAGCTTAATTAGCTCCTACAATGAGCAGTTCTTC. Translation gives CASSLISSYNEQFF. The chain has TRBV5-1 and TRBJ2-1; D gene uncertain. The CDR3 covers 14 residues. The germline V gene has CDR1 SGHRS and CDR2 YFSETQ. V was cut by 2 bases and J by 0 bases, with 6 bases left in between.

This clone has just one count. The chain employs TRBV7-9 and TRBJ1-3; D is unclear. CDR1 is SEHNR and CDR2 is FQNEAQ in the germline V gene (reference sequence). Trimming left V 2 bases short and J 0 bases short, with 11 bases between. The CDR3 sequence is 16 residues long. The CDR3 loop reads CASSLTRALSGNTIYF. The DNA of the CDR3 is TGTGCCAGCAGCTTAACCAGAGCGCTCTCTGGAAACACCATATATTTT. The full variable domain, with the rest looked up from reference TRBV7-9 and TRBJ1-3, is DTGVSQNPRHKITKRGQNVTFRCDPISEHNRLYWYRQTLGQGPEFLTYFQNEAQLEKSRLLSDRFSAERPKGSFSTLEIQRTEQGDSAMYLCASSLTRALSGNTIYFGEGSWLTVV.

This clone was detected only once. V gene TRBV28 combines with J gene TRBJ1-1; D not certain. V shed 5 bases and J shed 1 base, with 8 bases lying between them. This CDR3 spans 13 amino acids. Germline CDR1 and CDR2: MDHEN and SYDVKM. CDR3 coding DNA: TGTGCCAGCAGTCACATCTCGAACACTGAAGCTTTCTTT. Translated, it gives CASSHISNTEAFF.

V gene TRBV19 combines with J gene TRBJ2-5, with D maybe TRBD1 (5 bases). Germline V gene sequence: CDR1 LNHDA, CDR2 SQIVND (reference sequence). The CDR3 extends over 15 amino acids. Deletions cut 2 bases from V and 2 bases from J, with 12 bases between. The CDR3 DNA is TGTGCCAGTAGTATAACTTCGACAGCTCAAGAGACCCAGTACTTC. This encodes CASSITSTAQETQYF.